The TCR beta chain under discussion was sequenced for a study of T cells after yellow fever vaccination. The authors made TCR cDNA by 5'RACE template switching, adding a universal primer site and UMIs. From the 5' RACE reads, TCRdb called clonotypes with MiXCR, one entry per CDR3 protein. The repertoire has a few hundred thousand distinct CDR3 sequences, over 3.5% of them found once; the top ten carry just under 20%. Study results and caveats: Weaker, the secondary response peaked sooner, at day 5 versus 15.

The CDR3 runs 16 residues. CDR1 SGHAT and CDR2 FQNNGV come from the germline V gene. The V gene end was trimmed by 5 bases and the J gene end by 5 bases; junction bases not matched to a gene: 10. This clonotype appeared many times. Its specificity is unknown. The chain employs TRBV11-2 and TRBJ2-1; 9 bases are shared with TRBD2. The input for sequencing was PBMCs, taken 15 days after the yellow fever booster vaccination. The source of this sequence is a man aged 18 to 35 who received the YFV17D yellow fever vaccine. CDR3 residues: CASSLQRGGVDNEQFF. The CDR3 coding sequence is TGTGCCAGCAGCCTACAGCGCGGGGGGGTGGACAATGAGCAGTTCTTC.